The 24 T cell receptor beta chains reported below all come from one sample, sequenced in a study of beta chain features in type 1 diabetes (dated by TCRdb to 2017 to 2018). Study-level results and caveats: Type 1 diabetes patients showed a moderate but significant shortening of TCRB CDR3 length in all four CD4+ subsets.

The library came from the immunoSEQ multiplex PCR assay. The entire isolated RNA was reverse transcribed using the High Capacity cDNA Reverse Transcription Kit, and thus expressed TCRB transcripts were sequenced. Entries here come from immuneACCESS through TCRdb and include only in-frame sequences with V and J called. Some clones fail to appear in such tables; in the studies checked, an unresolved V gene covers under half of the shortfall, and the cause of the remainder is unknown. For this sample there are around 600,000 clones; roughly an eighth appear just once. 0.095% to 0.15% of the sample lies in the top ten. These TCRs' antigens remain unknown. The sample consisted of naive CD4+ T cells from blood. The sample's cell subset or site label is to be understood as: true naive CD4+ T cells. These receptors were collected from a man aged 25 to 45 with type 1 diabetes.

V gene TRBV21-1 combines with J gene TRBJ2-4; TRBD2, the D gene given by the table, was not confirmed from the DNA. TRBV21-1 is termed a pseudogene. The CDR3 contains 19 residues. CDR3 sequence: CASSKAPRRTRVDKNIQYF. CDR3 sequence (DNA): TGTGCCAGCAGCAAAGCTCCCCGACGGACTAGAGTTGACAAAAACATTCAGTACTTC.

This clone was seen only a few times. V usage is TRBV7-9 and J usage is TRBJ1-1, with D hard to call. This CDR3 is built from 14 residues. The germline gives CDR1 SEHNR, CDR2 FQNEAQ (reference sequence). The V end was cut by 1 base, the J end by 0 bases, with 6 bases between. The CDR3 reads CASSLVLLNTEAFF. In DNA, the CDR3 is TGTGCCAGCAGCTTAGTATTGTTGAACACTGAAGCTTTCTTT. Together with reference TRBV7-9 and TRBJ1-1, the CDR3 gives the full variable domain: DTGVSQNPRHKITKRGQNVTFRCDPISEHNRLYWYRQTLGQGPEFLTYFQNEAQLEKSRLLSDRFSAERPKGSFSTLEIQRTEQGDSAMYLCASSLVLLNTEAFFGQGTRLTVV.

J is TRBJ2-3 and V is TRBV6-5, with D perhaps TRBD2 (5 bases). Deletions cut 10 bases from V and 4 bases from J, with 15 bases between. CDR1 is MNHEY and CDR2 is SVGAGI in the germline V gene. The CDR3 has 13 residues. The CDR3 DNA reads TGTGCCACAAAGGTGGAGGCTTCAGATACGCAGTATTTT. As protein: CATKVEASDTQYF.

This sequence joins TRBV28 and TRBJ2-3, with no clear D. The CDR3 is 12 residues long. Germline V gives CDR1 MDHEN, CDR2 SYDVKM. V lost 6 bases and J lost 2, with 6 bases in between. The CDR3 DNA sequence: TGTGCCAGCAGGGGTTACACAGATACGCAGTATTTT. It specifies CASRGYTDTQYF.

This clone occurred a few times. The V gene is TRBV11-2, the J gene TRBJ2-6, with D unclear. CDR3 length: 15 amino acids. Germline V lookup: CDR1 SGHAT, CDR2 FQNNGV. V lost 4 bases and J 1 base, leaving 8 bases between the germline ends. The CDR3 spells CASSSRPSGANVLTF. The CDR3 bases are TGTGCCAGCAGCTCCCGGCCTTCTGGGGCCAACGTCCTGACTTTC.

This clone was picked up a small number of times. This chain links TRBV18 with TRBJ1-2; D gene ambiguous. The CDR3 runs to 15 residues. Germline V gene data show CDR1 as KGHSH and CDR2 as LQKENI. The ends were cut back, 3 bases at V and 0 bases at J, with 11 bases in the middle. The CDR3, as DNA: TGTGCCAGCTCACCGGGGAGGGAGACTAACTATGGCTACACCTTC. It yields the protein CASSPGRETNYGYTF.

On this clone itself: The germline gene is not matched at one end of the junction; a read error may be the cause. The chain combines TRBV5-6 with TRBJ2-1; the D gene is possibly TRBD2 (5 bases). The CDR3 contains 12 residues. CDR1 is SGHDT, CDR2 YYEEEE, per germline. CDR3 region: CASSPAAGPILF. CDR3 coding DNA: TGTGCCAGCAGCCCAGCGGCCGGGCCTATACTCTTC. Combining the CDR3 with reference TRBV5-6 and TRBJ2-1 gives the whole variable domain DAGVTQSPTHLIKTRGQQVTLRCSPKSGHDTVSWYQQALGQGPQFIFQYYEEEERQRGNFPDRFSGHQFPNYSSELNVNALLLGDSALYLCASSPAAGPILFGPGTRLTVL.

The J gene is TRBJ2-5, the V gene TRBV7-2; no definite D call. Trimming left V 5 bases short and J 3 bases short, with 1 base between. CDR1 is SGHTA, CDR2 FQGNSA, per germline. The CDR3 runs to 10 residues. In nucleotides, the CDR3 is TGTGCCAGCAGCGAAGAGACCCAGTACTTC. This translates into CASSEETQYF.

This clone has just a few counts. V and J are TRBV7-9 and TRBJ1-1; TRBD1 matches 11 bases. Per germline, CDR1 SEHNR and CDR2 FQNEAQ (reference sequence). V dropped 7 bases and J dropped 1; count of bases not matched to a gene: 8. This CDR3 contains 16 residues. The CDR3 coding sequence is TGTGCCAGCACCCCGGACAGGGGGCGAGGGAACACTGAAGCTTTCTTT. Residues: CASTPDRGRGNTEAFF.

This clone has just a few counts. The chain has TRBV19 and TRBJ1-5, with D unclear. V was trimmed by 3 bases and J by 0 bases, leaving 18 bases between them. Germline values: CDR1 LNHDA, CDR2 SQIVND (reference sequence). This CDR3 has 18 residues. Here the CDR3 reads CASSMIRSPSYSNQPQHF. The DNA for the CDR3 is TGTGCCAGTAGTATGATTAGATCTCCCAGTTATAGCAATCAGCCCCAGCATTTT.

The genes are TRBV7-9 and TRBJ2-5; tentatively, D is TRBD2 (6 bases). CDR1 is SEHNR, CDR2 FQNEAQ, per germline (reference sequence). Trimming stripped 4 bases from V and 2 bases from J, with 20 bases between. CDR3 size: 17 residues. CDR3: CASSYWRDPGGQETQYF. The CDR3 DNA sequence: TGTGCCAGCAGCTACTGGCGGGACCCAGGTGGACAAGAGACCCAGTACTTC. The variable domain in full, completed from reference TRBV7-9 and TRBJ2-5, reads DTGVSQNPRHKITKRGQNVTFRCDPISEHNRLYWYRQTLGQGPEFLTYFQNEAQLEKSRLLSDRFSAERPKGSFSTLEIQRTEQGDSAMYLCASSYWRDPGGQETQYFGPGTRLLVL.

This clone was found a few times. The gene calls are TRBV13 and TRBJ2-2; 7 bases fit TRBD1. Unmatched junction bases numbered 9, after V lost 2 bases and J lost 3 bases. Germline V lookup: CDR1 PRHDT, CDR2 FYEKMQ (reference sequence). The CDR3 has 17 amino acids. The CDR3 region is CASSLTAAGGDTGELFF. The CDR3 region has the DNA TGTGCCAGCAGCTTAACAGCGGCAGGGGGAGACACCGGGGAGCTGTTTTTT.

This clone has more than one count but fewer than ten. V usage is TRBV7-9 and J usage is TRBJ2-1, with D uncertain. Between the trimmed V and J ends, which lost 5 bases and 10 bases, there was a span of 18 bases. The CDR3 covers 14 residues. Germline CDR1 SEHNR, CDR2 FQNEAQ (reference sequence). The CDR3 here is CASSPRMGWGEQFF. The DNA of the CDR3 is TGTGCCAGCAGCCCCCGGATGGGTTGGGGAGAGCAGTTCTTC.

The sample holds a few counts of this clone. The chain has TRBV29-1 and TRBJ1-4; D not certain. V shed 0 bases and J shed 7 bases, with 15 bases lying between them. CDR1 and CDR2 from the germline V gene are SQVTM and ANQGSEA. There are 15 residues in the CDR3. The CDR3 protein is CSVEDLRERAEKLFF. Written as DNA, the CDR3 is TGCAGCGTTGAAGATCTAAGGGAAAGGGCTGAAAAACTGTTTTTT.

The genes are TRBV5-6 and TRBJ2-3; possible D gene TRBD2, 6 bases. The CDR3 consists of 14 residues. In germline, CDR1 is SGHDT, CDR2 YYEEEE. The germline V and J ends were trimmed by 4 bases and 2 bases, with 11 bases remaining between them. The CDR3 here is CASSPDYLTDTQYF. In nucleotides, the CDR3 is TGTGCCAGCAGCCCGGACTACCTCACAGATACGCAGTATTTT.

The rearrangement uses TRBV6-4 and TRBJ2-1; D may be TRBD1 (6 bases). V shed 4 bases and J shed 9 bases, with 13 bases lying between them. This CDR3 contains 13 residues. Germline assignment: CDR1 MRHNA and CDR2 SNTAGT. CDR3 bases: TGTGCCAGCAGTGGGGGGCAGGTTGGTGAGCAGTTCTTC. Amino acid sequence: CASSGGQVGEQFF.

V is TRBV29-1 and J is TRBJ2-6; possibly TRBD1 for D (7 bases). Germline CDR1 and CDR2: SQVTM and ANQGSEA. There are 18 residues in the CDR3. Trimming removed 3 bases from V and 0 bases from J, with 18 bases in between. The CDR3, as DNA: TGCAGCGTTGAGGACCGCGGGACAGTGATCTCTGGGGCCAACGTCCTGACTTTC. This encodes CSVEDRGTVISGANVLTF.

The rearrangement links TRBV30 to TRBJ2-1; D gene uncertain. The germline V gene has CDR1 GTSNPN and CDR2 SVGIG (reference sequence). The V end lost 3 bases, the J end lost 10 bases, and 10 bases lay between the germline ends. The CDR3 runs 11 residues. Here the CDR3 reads CAWSTQQEQFF. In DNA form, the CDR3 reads TGTGCCTGGAGCACCCAGCAGGAGCAGTTCTTC.

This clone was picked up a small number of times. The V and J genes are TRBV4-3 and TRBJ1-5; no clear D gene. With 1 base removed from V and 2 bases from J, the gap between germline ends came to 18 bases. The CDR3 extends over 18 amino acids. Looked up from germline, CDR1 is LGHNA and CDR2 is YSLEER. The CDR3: CASSQAEIWLPGNQPQHF. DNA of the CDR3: TGCGCCAGCAGCCAAGCCGAGATATGGCTCCCAGGCAATCAGCCCCAGCATTTT.

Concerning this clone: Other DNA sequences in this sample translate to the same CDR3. The CDR3: CASREGNQPQHF. CDR3 in DNA: TGTGCCAGCAGAGAGGGGAATCAGCCCCAGCATTTT. The J gene is TRBJ1-5, the V gene TRBV28; TRBD1 might be the D (5 bases). This CDR3 spans 12 amino acids. The germline V gene encodes CDR1 MDHEN and CDR2 SYDVKM. Trimming left V 6 bases short and J 4 bases short, with 7 bases between.

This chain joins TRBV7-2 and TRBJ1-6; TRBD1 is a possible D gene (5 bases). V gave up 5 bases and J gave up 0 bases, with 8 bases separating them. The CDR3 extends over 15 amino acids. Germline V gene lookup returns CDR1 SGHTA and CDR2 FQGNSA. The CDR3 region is CASSLRDSYNSPLHF. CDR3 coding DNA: TGTGCCAGCAGCCTCAGGGACTCCTATAATTCACCCCTCCACTTT.

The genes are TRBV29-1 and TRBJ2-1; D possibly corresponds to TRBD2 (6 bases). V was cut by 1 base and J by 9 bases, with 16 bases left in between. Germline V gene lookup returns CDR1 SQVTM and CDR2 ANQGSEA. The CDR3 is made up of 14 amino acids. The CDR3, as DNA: TGCAGCGTTGAAGGTAGTGGAGGGTTCGGTGAGCAGTTCTTC. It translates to CSVEGSGGFGEQFF.

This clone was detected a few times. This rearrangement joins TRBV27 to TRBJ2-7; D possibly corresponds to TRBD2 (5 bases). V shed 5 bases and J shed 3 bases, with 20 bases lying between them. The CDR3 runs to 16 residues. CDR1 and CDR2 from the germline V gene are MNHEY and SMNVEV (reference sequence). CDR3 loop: CASSPSIPGNLYEQYF. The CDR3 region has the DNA TGTGCCAGCAGTCCATCTATTCCGGGAAATCTCTACGAGCAGTACTTC.

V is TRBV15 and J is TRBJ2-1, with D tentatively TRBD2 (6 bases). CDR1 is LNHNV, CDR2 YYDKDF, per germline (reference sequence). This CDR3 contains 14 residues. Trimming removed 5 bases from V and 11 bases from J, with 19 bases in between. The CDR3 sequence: CATSDLTGRIQQFF. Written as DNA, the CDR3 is TGTGCCACCAGCGACCTAACTGGGAGGATTCAGCAGTTCTTC.